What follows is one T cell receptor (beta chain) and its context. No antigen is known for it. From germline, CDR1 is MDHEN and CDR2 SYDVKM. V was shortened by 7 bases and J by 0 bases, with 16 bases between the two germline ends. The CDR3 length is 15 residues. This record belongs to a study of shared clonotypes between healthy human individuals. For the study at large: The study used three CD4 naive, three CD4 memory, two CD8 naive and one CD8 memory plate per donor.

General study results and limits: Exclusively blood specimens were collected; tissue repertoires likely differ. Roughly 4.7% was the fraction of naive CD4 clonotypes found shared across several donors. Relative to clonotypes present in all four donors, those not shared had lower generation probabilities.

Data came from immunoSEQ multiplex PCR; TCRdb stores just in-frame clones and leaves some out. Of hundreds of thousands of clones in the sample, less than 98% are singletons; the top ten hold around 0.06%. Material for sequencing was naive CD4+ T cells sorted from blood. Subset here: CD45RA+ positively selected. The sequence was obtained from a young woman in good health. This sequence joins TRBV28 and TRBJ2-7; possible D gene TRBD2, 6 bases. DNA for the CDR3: TGTGCCAGCACACTAGCTTCTAAAAGCTCCTACGAGCAGTACTTC. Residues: CASTLASKSSYEQYF.